This TCR beta chain was profiled in a study of pediatric ulcerative colitis. During colonoscopy, one to two rectal pinch biopsies were collected. Method: immunoSEQ multiplex PCR; TCRdb's copy keeps in-frame clones and lacks some. Seen here are about 36,000 clones, approximately 73% observed once, and the top ten hold about 0.71%. V lost 6 bases to trimming and J lost 4 bases, with 12 bases between them. Per germline, CDR1 MNHEY and CDR2 SMNVEV (reference sequence). The CDR3 runs 13 residues. Sequenced: gut tissue. This TCR was sampled from a boy younger than 18 with moderate ulcerative colitis. The V gene is TRBV27, the J gene TRBJ2-5, with D possibly being TRBD2 (6 bases). This CDR3 is CASRLGGGETQYF. The DNA for the CDR3 is TGTGCCAGCAGATTGGGAGGCGGAGAGACCCAGTACTTC.